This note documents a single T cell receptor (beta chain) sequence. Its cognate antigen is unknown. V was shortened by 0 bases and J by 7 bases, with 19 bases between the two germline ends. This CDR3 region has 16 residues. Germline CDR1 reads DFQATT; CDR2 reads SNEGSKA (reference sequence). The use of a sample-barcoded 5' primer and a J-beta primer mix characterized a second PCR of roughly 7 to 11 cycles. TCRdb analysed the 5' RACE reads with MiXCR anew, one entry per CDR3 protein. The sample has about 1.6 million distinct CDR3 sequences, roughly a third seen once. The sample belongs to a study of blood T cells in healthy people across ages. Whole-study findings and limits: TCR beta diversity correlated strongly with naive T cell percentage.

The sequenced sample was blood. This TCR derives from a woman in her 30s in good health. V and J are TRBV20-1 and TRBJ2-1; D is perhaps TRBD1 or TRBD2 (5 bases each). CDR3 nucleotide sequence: TGCAGTGCTAGAGATAGGTCGGGGCTTATTAGTAATGAGCAGTTCTTC. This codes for CSARDRSGLISNEQFF.